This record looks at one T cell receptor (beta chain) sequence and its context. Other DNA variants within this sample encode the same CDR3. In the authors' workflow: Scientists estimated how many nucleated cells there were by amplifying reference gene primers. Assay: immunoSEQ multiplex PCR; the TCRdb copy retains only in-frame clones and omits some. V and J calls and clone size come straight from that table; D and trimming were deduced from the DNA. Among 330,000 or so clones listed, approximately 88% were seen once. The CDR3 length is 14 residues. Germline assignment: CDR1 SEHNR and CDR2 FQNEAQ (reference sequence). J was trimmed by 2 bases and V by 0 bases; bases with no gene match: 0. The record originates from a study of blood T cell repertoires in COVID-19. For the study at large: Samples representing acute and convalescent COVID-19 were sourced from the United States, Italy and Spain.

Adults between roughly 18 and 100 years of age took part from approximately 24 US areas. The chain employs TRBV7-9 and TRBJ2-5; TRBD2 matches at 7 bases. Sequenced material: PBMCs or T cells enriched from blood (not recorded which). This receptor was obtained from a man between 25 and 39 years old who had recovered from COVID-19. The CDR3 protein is CASSLAGGQETQYF. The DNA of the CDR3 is TGTGCCAGCAGCTTAGCGGGGGGGCAAGAGACCCAGTACTTC. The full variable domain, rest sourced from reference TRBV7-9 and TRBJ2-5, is DTGVSQNPRHKITKRGQNVTFRCDPISEHNRLYWYRQTLGQGPEFLTYFQNEAQLEKSRLLSDRFSAERPKGSFSTLEIQRTEQGDSAMYLCASSLAGGQETQYFGPGTRLLVL.